The entry that follows covers one TCR beta chain sequence. Its specificity is unknown. Germline-derived CDR1 and CDR2 are SGDLS and YYNGEE. After removal of 4 bases from V and 8 bases from J, the junction contained 14 bases not matched to a gene. CDR3 length equals 15 residues. The data belong to a study of cytomegalovirus exposure and HLA in healthy donors. Study-wide background: An analysis done earlier identified fewer than 140 million unique TCR beta sequences from 190 million or so T cells. Study-level points and caveats: Donor immune exposure was known only as CMV serostatus.

PCR involved 60 Vbeta and 13 Jbeta primers. The table came from immunoSEQ multiplex PCR; TCRdb's copy has only in-frame clones and leaves some out. The sample totals approximately 70,000 clones. The rearrangement links TRBV9 to TRBJ1-1, with 7 positions matching TRBD1. Specimen: PBMCs. The source is a female donor in good health and CMV-seropositive. Here the CDR3 reads CASSPTRGREVEAFF. In DNA, the CDR3 is TGTGCCAGCAGCCCAACTAGGGGGCGGGAAGTCGAAGCTTTCTTT.